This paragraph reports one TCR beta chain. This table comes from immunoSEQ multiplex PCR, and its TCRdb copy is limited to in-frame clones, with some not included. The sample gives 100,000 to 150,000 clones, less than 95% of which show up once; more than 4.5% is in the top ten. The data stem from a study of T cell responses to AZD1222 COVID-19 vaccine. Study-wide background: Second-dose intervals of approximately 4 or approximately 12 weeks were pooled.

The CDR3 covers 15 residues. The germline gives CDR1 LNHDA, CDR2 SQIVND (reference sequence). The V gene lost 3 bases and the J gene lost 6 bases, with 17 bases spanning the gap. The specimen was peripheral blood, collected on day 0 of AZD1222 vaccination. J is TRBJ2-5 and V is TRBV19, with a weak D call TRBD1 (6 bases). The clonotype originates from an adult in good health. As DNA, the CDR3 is TGTGCCAGTAGTATTTCAGGGGAAGGTATAAAGACCCAGTACTTC. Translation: CASSISGEGIKTQYF. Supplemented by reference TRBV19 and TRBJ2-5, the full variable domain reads DGGITQSPKYLFRKEGQNVTLSCEQNLNHDAMYWYRQDPGQGLRLIYYSQIVNDFQKGDIAEGYSVSREKKESFPLTVTSAQKNPTAFYLCASSISGEGIKTQYFGPGTRLLVL.